These T cell receptor beta chains were read from a single sample in a study of T cells expressing NK-cell markers. TCRdb re-called the 5' RACE reads and gives one entry per CDR3 protein, without DNA. The sample table sets out 150,000 or so distinct CDR3 sequences. The sample comprised blood T cells: a sorted CD56 or NKG2C T cell subset, CD4+ or CD8+ T cells, or bulk PBMC T cells (not recorded which). The source of these receptors is a woman aged 45-65 years in good health. The CDR3 runs from the conserved cysteine through the conserved F or W.

V gene	J gene	CDR3 protein
TRBV5-1	TRBJ2-3	CASSLEAGAQDTQYF
TRBV4-1	TRBJ2-6	CASSQVREGGANVLTF
TRBV12-3/TRBV12-4	TRBJ2-5	CASSPRRGTQETQYF
TRBV11-2	TRBJ2-3	CASSYRPPSGSTDTQYF
TRBV15	TRBJ1-5	CATSRGIQGQPQHF
TRBV7-3	TRBJ2-2	CASSTTRYTGELFF
TRBV4-2	TRBJ2-6	CASMGGANVLTF
TRBV20-1	TRBJ1-4	CSASSGQGLAQLFF
TRBV11-2	TRBJ2-5	CASSLGVREPISTQYF
TRBV6-1	TRBJ2-3	CASRTGASPDTQYF
TRBV7-3	TRBJ2-2	CASSVAGATGELFF
TRBV27	TRBJ2-3	CASSRSPGGLSDTQYF
TRBV19	TRBJ1-1	CASSSLLNTEAFF
TRBV5-5	TRBJ1-1	CASSPGGLGYEAFF
TRBV7-7	TRBJ2-1	CASSLMESHNEQFF
TRBV5-1	TRBJ2-1	CASSLDQGTYNEQFF
TRBV5-1	TRBJ1-4	CASSFQEGLSEKLFF
TRBV10-2	TRBJ2-7	CASSPQGYEQYF
TRBV6-5	TRBJ1-2	CASSYSWTGGNYGYTF
TRBV30	TRBJ2-1	CAWNWGMGNEQFF
TRBV25-1	TRBJ2-5	CATERRGGIQETQYF
TRBV5-1	TRBJ2-1	CASSGGAGGPHNEQFF
TRBV7-9	TRBJ2-5	CASSHFLGWETQYF
TRBV6-5	TRBJ2-1	CASTYGQGGNEQFF
TRBV6-1	TRBJ1-5	CASSERFLRDGGQPQHF
TRBV20-1	TRBJ1-2	CSARLDSGWEANNYTF
TRBV20-1	TRBJ2-7	CSARVRGQSSYEQYF
TRBV5-1	TRBJ2-3	CASSTRRTGGLTDTQYF
TRBV5-6	TRBJ2-4	CASSSLTSGVVLDIQYF